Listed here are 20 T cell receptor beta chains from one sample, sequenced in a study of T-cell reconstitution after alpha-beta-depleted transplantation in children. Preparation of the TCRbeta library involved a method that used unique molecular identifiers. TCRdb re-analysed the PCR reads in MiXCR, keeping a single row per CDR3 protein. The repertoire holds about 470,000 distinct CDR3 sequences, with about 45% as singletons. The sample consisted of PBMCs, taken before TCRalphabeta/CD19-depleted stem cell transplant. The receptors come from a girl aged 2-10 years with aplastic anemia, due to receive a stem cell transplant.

DNA for the CDR3: TGCAGTGCCACTCGAACCTTCCGGGGCGATGAGCAGTTCTTC. Protein sequence: CSATRTFRGDEQFF. V and J are TRBV20-1 and TRBJ2-1; D may match TRBD1 or TRBD2 (5 bases each). This CDR3 is 14 amino acids long. Trimming took off 6 bases at V and 8 bases at J, with 20 bases between the two ends. CDR1 DFQATT and CDR2 SNEGSKA come from the germline V gene (reference sequence).

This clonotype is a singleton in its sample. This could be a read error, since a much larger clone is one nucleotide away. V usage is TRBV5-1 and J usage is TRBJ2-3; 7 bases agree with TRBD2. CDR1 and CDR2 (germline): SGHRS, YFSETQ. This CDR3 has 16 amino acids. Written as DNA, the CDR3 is TGCGTCAGCAGCTTGGCGCCCGGGACTACCACAGATACGCAGTATTTT. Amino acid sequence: CVSSLAPGTTTDTQYF.

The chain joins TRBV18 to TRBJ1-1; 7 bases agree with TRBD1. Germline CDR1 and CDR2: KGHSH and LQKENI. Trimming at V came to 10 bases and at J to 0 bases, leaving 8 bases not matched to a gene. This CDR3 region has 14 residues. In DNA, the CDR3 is TGTGCCACCCTCCGACAGGGATTGAACACTGAAGCTTTCTTT. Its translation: CATLRQGLNTEAFF.

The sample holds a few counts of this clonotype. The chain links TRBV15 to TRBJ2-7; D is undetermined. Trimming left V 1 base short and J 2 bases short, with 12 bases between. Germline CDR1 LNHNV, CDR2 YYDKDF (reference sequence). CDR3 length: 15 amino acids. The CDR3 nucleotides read TGTGCCACCAGCAGAGGAACCCTATCCGCCTACGAGCAGTACTTC. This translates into CATSRGTLSAYEQYF.

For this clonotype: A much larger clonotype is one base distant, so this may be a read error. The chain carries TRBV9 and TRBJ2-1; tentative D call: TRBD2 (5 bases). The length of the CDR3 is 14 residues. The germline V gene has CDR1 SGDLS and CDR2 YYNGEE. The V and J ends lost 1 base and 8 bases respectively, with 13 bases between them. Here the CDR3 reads CASSVKTTSHEQFF. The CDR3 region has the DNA TGTGCCAGCAGCGTAAAGACCACTAGTCATGAGCAGTTCTTC.

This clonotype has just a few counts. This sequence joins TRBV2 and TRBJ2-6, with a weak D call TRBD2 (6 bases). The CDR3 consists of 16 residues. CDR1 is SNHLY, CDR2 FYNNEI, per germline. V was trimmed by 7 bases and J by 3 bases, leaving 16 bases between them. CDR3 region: CASTSGFTIGANVLTF. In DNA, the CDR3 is TGTGCCAGCACGAGCGGGTTTACGATTGGGGCCAACGTCCTGACTTTC.

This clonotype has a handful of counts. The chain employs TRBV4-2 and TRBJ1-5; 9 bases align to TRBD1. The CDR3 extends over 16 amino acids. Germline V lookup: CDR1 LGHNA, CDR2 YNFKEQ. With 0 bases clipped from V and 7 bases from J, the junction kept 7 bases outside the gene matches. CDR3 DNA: TGTGCCAGCAGCCAAGAGGAAGGACAGGGGTCACAGCCCCAGCATTTT. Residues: CASSQEEGQGSQPQHF.

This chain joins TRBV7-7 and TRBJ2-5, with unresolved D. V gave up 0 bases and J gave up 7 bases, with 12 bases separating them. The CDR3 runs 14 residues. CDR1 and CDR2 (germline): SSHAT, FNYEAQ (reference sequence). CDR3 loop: CASSLAGTGGTQYF. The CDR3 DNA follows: TGTGCCAGCAGCTTAGCAGGAACCGGCGGGACCCAGTACTTC.

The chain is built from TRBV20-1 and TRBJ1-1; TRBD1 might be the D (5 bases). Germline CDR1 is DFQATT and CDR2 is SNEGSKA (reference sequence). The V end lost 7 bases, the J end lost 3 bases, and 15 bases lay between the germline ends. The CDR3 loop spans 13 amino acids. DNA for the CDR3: TGCAGTGTCCCGGGCAGGGTTGACACTGAAGCTTTCTTT. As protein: CSVPGRVDTEAFF.

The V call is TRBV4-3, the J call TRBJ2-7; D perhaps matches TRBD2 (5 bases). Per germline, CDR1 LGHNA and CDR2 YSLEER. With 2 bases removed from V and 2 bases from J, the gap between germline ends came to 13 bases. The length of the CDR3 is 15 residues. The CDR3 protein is CASSQSAPGTYEQYF. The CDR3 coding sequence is TGCGCCAGCAGCCAATCGGCTCCGGGAACCTACGAGCAGTACTTC.

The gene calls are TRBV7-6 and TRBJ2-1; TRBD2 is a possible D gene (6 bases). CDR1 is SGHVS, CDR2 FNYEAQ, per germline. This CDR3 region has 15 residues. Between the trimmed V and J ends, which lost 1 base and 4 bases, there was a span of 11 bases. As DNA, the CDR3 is TGTGCCAGCAGCTTAGTCCAGCGGGCGTACAATGAGCAGTTCTTC. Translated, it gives CASSLVQRAYNEQFF. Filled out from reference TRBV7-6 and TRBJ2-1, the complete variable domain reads GAGVSQSPRYKVTKRGQDVALRCDPISGHVSLYWYRQALGQGPEFLTYFNYEAQQDKSGLPNDRFSAERPEGSISTLTIQRTEQRDSAMYRCASSLVQRAYNEQFFGPGTRLTVL.

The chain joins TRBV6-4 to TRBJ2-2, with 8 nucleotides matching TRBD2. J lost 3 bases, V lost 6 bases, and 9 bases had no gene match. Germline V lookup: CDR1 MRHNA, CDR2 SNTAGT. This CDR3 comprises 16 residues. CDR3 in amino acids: CASRVTSGGYTGELFF. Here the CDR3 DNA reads TGTGCCAGCAGAGTTACAAGCGGGGGTTACACCGGGGAGCTGTTTTTT.

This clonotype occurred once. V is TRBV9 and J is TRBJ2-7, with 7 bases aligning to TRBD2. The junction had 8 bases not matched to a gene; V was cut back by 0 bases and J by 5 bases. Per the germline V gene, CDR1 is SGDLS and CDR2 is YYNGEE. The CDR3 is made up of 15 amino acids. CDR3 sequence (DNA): TGTGCCAGCAGCGTAGAGGGACTACAATCGGACGAGCAGTACTTC. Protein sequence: CASSVEGLQSDEQYF.

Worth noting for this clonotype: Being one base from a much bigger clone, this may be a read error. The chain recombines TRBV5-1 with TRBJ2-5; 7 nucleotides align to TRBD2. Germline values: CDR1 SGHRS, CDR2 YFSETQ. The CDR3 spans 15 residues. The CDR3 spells CASSIRDYPQDTQYF. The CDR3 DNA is TGCGCCAGCAGCATCCGGGACTACCCTCAAGACACCCAGTACTTC. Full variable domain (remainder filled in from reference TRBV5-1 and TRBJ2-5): KAGVTQTPRYLIKTRGQQVTLSCSPISGHRSVSWYQQTPGQGLQFLFEYFSETQRNKGNFPGRFSGRQFSNSRSEMNVSTLELGDSALYLCASSIRDYPQDTQYFGPGTRLLVL.

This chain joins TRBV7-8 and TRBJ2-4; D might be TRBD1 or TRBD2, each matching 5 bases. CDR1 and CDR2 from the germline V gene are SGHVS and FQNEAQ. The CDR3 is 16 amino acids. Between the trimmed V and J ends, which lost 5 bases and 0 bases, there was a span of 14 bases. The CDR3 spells CASSAPGTLAKNIQYF. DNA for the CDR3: TGTGCCAGCAGCGCCCCGGGGACCCTAGCCAAAAACATTCAGTACTTC.

CDR3 residues: CASSVVTGGQETQYF. In nucleotides, the CDR3 is TGTGCCAGCAGCGTAGTGACAGGAGGGCAAGAGACCCAGTACTTC. The V gene is TRBV9, the J gene TRBJ2-5; tentatively, D is TRBD1 or TRBD2 (6 bases each). Trimming removed 0 bases at V and 2 bases at J, with 11 bases between. The CDR3 covers 15 residues. Germline assignment: CDR1 SGDLS and CDR2 YYNGEE.

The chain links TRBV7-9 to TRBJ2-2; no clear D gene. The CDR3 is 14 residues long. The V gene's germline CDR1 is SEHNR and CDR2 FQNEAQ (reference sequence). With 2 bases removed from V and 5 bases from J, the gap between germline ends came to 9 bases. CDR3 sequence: CASSLSATTGELFF. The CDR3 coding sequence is TGTGCCAGCAGCTTAAGCGCAACTACCGGGGAGCTGTTTTTT.

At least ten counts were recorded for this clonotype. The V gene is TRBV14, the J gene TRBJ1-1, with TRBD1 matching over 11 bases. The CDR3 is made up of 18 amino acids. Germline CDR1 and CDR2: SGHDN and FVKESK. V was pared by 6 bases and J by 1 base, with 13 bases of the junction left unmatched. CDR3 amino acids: CASRQYKPGTGGNTEAFF. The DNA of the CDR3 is TGTGCCAGCAGACAATACAAGCCGGGGACAGGGGGGAACACTGAAGCTTTCTTT.

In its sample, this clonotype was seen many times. The CDR3 nucleotides read TGTGCCAGCAGCTTAGCCAGGGACGGGACCCAGTACTTC. It codes for CASSLARDGTQYF. The chain employs TRBV7-9 and TRBJ2-5; D may match TRBD1 or TRBD2 (5 bases each). The germline V gene has CDR1 SEHNR and CDR2 FQNEAQ (reference sequence). V gave up 0 bases and J gave up 7 bases, with 9 bases separating them. The CDR3 extends over 13 amino acids. Complete variable domain (other parts from reference TRBV7-9 and TRBJ2-5): DTGVSQNPRHKITKRGQNVTFRCDPISEHNRLYWYRQTLGQGPEFLTYFQNEAQLEKSRLLSDRFSAERPKGSFSTLEIQRTEQGDSAMYLCASSLARDGTQYFGPGTRLLVL.

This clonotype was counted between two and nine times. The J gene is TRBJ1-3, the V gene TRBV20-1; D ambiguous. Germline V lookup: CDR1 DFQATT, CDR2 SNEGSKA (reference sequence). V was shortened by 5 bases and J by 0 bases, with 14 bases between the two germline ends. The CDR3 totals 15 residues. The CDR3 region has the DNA TGCAGTGCTCGATTGGGCTCCGGCTCTGGAAACACCATATATTTT. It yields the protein CSARLGSGSGNTIYF.